This TCR beta chain was recovered during a study of T cells after yellow fever vaccination. Background on the study: When fractions had low cell numbers, they were prepared with SMART-Seq v4 Ultra Low Input. Overall study results and limits: Peaking on day 5 versus 15, the secondary response was faster but weaker.

As regards this clonotype: Its matching antigen is unknown.

The V gene lost 1 base and the J gene lost 7 bases, with 11 bases spanning the gap. Looked up from germline, CDR1 is MNHEY and CDR2 is SVGEGT. The CDR3 runs 14 residues. By 5'RACE template switching, TCR cDNA was produced, with a universal primer site and UMIs added in the process. TCRdb independently ran MiXCR on the 5' RACE reads; one entry per CDR3 protein. Of 300,000 or so distinct CDR3 sequences detected, roughly 4% appear once; the ten largest clones hold around 24%. Material: PBMCs, obtained 5 days after the yellow fever booster vaccination. The sequence was obtained from a man between 18 and 29 years old who received the YFV17D yellow fever vaccine. V and J are TRBV6-2 or TRBV6-3 and TRBJ1-5, with D possibly matching TRBD1 (6 bases). Here the CDR3 DNA reads TGTGCCAGCAGTTACTTACAGGGAGGACAGCCCCAGCATTTT. Protein: CASSYLQGGQPQHF.